Below are 24 T cell receptor beta chains sequenced from a single sample in a study of shared clonotypes between healthy human individuals (dated by TCRdb to between 2020 and 2021). The library was generated by the immunoSEQ multiplex PCR assay. TCRdb limited this immuneACCESS table to in-frame rearrangements with V and J called. A share of clones is missing; checked studies link under half to unresolved V genes, and the rest is unexplained. The sample data list 950,000 to 1,100,000 clones, and about 76% of these were observed just once. About 1.5% of the sample rests with the top ten. Source material: memory CD4+ T cells sorted from blood. Per the publication, the cell subset or site label means: CD45RA-negative fraction. All receptors come from a man aged 18 to 29 in good health.

The sample holds one count of this clone. This CDR3 is CASSEVVQPQHF. The CDR3 DNA is TGTGCCAGCAGTGAAGTAGTTCAGCCCCAGCATTTT. J is TRBJ1-5 and V is TRBV2; D remains unclear. This CDR3 is built from 12 residues. In germline, CDR1 is SNHLY, CDR2 FYNNEI. V was trimmed by 1 base and J by 6 bases, leaving 4 bases between them.

There are a few counts of this clone. Other DNA sequences in the sample encode the same CDR3. The chain uses TRBV9 and TRBJ2-2; weak D call: TRBD2 (6 bases). This CDR3 is 15 amino acids long. The V gene lost 2 bases and the J gene lost 0 bases, with 8 bases spanning the gap. Germline V lookup: CDR1 SGDLS, CDR2 YYNGEE. The CDR3 bases are TGTGCCAGCAGCGTCGGGGGTTCGAACACCGGGGAGCTGTTTTTT. This sequence encodes CASSVGGSNTGELFF.

The genes are TRBV19 and TRBJ2-3; no firm D call. Germline CDR1 and CDR2: LNHDA and SQIVND (reference sequence). The CDR3 spans 11 residues. V gave up 6 bases and J gave up 5 bases, with 6 bases separating them. CDR3 sequence reads: CASSNGDTQYF. The CDR3 region has the DNA TGTGCCAGTAGCAATGGAGATACGCAGTATTTT.

A remark on this clone: Other DNA sequences in this sample translate to the same CDR3. The chain couples TRBV18 to TRBJ2-7, with TRBD2 as a possible D gene (7 bases). Germline V gene data show CDR1 as KGHSH and CDR2 as LQKENI. This CDR3 is 13 amino acids long. V was cut by 2 bases and J by 6 bases, with 11 bases left in between. CDR3 nucleotide sequence: TGTGCCAGCTCACCATTGGGAGGGGGCGAGCAGTACTTC. It specifies CASSPLGGGEQYF.

The chain is built from TRBV6-1 and TRBJ2-1; 8 nucleotides align to TRBD1. V lost 6 bases and J lost 4; bases outside the gene matches: 5. The CDR3 has 14 residues. Germline values: CDR1 MNHNS, CDR2 SASEGT. CDR3 nucleotides: TGTGCCAGCAGGACAGGGGCCTCTTACAATGAGCAGTTCTTC. Protein sequence: CASRTGASYNEQFF.

The chain employs TRBV28 and TRBJ1-1, with D possibly being TRBD1 (5 bases). The CDR3 has 11 amino acids. Trimming took off 2 bases at V and 10 bases at J, with 8 bases between the two ends. Germline-derived CDR1 and CDR2 are MDHEN and SYDVKM. As DNA, the CDR3 is TGTGCCAGCAGTTTAGGGGGTGCAGCTTTCTTT. It codes for CASSLGGAAFF.

The rearrangement links TRBV6-5 to TRBJ2-2; D uncertain. CDR1 is MNHEY, CDR2 SVGAGI, per germline. Trimming took off 4 bases at V and 1 base at J, with 10 bases between the two ends. CDR3 length: 15 amino acids. This CDR3 is CASSSVTRNTGELFF. The CDR3 DNA follows: TGTGCCAGCAGTTCCGTTACACGGAACACCGGGGAGCTGTTTTTT.

The chain recombines TRBV6-5 with TRBJ2-1; the D gene is possibly TRBD2 (5 bases). Per the germline V gene, CDR1 is MNHEY and CDR2 is SVGAGI. The CDR3 runs 14 residues. With 5 bases removed from V and 5 bases from J, the gap between germline ends came to 13 bases. The CDR3, as DNA: TGTGCCAGCAGTAGCGGAGCTAAACACAATGAGCAGTTCTTC. Translating it yields CASSSGAKHNEQFF.

V is TRBV9 and J is TRBJ2-7; 9 nucleotides agree with TRBD1. The CDR3 is 15 residues long. Trimming cost V 0 bases and J 2 bases; bases outside gene matches: 3. Germline V gene sequence: CDR1 SGDLS, CDR2 YYNGEE. CDR3 DNA sequence: TGTGCCAGCAGCGTAGGATGGGACAGGGCCTACGAGCAGTACTTC. It codes for CASSVGWDRAYEQYF.

This chain links TRBV4-1 with TRBJ2-7, with 10 bases identical to TRBD2. The V gene's germline CDR1 is MGHRA and CDR2 YSYEKL. J lost 0 bases, V lost 2 bases, and 4 bases had no gene match. CDR3 length equals 16 residues. Here the CDR3 DNA reads TGCGCCAGCAGCCAACTGACTAGCGGGCTCTCCTACGAGCAGTACTTC. Its protein is CASSQLTSGLSYEQYF.

The V call is TRBV10-2, the J call TRBJ1-4; TRBD1 agrees at 8 bases. V trimming: 4 bases; J trimming: 1 base; junction bases outside the gene matches: 5. The germline gives CDR1 WSHSY, CDR2 SAAADI. The CDR3 has 16 residues. Here the CDR3 DNA reads TGCGCCAGCAGTGGGGGACAGGACTTAACTAATGAAAAACTGTTTTTT. Amino acids: CASSGGQDLTNEKLFF.

The rearrangement joins TRBV27 to TRBJ2-2; D is possibly TRBD1 (6 bases). V shed 6 bases and J shed 7 bases, with 15 bases lying between them. The length of the CDR3 is 14 residues. The germline CDR1 and CDR2 sequences are MNHEY and SMNVEV (reference sequence). The CDR3 reads CASSFLQGVGELFF. The CDR3 DNA sequence: TGTGCCAGCAGCTTTTTACAGGGTGTCGGGGAGCTGTTTTTT.

The V and J genes are TRBV6-1 and TRBJ2-7; perhaps D is TRBD1 or TRBD2 (5 bases each). The CDR3 consists of 14 residues. Germline lookup yields CDR1 MNHNS and CDR2 SASEGT. Deletions cut 1 base from V and 7 bases from J, with 14 bases between. The CDR3 reads CASSEDRTPGEQYF. The CDR3, as DNA: TGTGCCAGCAGTGAAGACAGGACCCCGGGGGAGCAGTACTTC.

V is TRBV30 and J is TRBJ1-4, with TRBD1 matching 7 bases. Unmatched junction bases numbered 7, after V lost 4 bases and J lost 5 bases. This CDR3 region has 14 residues. From germline, CDR1 is GTSNPN and CDR2 SVGIG (reference sequence). In DNA, the CDR3 is TGTGCCTGGAAACTCGGGACAGCCAATGAAAAACTGTTTTTT. Translation gives CAWKLGTANEKLFF.

The chain couples TRBV5-1 to TRBJ2-7, with 9 nucleotides matching TRBD1. Germline lookup yields CDR1 SGHRS and CDR2 YFSETQ. V shed 4 bases, J shed 2 bases, and the junction held 10 bases outside the gene matches. This CDR3 region has 16 residues. The CDR3 loop is CASSPEPGQGTYEQYF. The DNA for the CDR3 is TGCGCCAGCAGCCCGGAACCGGGACAGGGCACCTACGAGCAGTACTTC.

The J gene is TRBJ2-6, the V gene TRBV30; tentatively, D is TRBD2 (5 bases). The CDR3 totals 13 residues. V dropped 6 bases and J dropped 1 base, with 7 bases sitting between them. The germline V gene encodes CDR1 GTSNPN and CDR2 SVGIG (reference sequence). CDR3 coding DNA: TGTGCCTGCGGGGTTTCTGGGGCCAACGTCCTGACTTTC. Translation gives CACGVSGANVLTF.

This clone has only one observation. This CDR3 is also generated by other DNA sequences in the sample. V is TRBV29-1 and J is TRBJ2-6; D call uncertain. Trimming left V 4 bases short and J 4 bases short, with 8 bases between. Germline V gene data show CDR1 as SQVTM and CDR2 as ANQGSEA. The CDR3 consists of 13 residues. The CDR3 DNA follows: TGCAGCGTTGTAGGGTCAGGGGCCAACGTCCTGACTTTC. Translating gives CSVVGSGANVLTF.

This clone has only a few counts. The chain is built from TRBV5-4 and TRBJ2-3; possible D gene TRBD2, 5 bases. Germline V gene lookup returns CDR1 SGHNT and CDR2 YYREEE (reference sequence). This CDR3 contains 15 residues. V was clipped by 9 bases and J by 1 base, with 18 bases between them. In DNA form, the CDR3 reads TGTGCCATTCCTGTTGATAATAGCGGCACAGATACGCAGTATTTT. Translated: CAIPVDNSGTDTQYF.

V gene TRBV29-1 combines with J gene TRBJ2-7; D is possibly TRBD2 (6 bases). Germline V gene data show CDR1 as SQVTM and CDR2 as ANQGSEA. The CDR3 runs to 15 residues. V was shortened by 6 bases and J by 3 bases, with 21 bases between the two germline ends. CDR3 residues: CSVETPGLGLYEQYF. The CDR3 bases are TGCAGCGTCGAAACACCGGGACTGGGACTCTACGAGCAGTACTTC.

This clone occurred once. The chain recombines TRBV7-2 with TRBJ2-2; D may be TRBD1 or TRBD2 (5 bases each). Germline values: CDR1 SGHTA, CDR2 FQGNSA. The CDR3 extends over 15 amino acids. V was trimmed by 5 bases and J by 1 base, leaving 11 bases between them. The CDR3 loop reads CASSGKGRNTGELFF. In nucleotides, the CDR3 is TGTGCCAGCAGCGGAAAGGGACGGAACACCGGGGAGCTGTTTTTT. The entire variable domain, with the rest obtained from reference TRBV7-2 and TRBJ2-2, is as follows: GAGVSQSPSNKVTEKGKDVELRCDPISGHTALYWYRQSLGQGLEFLIYFQGNSAPDKSGLPSDRFSAERTGGSVSTLTIQRTQQEDSAVYLCASSGKGRNTGELFFGEGSRLTVL.

The chain has TRBV5-5 and TRBJ2-5; the match to TRBD2 covers 7 bases. J gave up 1 base and V 3 bases, and 6 bases lay outside the gene matches. The germline V gene has CDR1 SGHKS and CDR2 YYEKEE (reference sequence). This CDR3 is 15 amino acids long. Here the CDR3 reads CASSSGLAAQETQYF. The CDR3 nucleotides read TGTGCCAGCAGCTCCGGTCTAGCGGCCCAAGAGACCCAGTACTTC. The variable domain in full, with the rest retrieved from reference TRBV5-5 and TRBJ2-5, is DAGVTQSPTHLIKTRGQQVTLRCSPISGHKSVSWYQQVLGQGPQFIFQYYEKEERGRGNFPDRFSARQFPNYSSELNVNALLLGDSALYLCASSSGLAAQETQYFGPGTRLLVL.

The rearrangement links TRBV27 to TRBJ2-2, with no clear D. This CDR3 is 13 amino acids long. Trimming cost V 5 bases and J 0 bases, with 4 bases left between them. Germline V gives CDR1 MNHEY, CDR2 SMNVEV (reference sequence). CDR3 bases: TGTGCCAGCAGTCCCGCGAACACCGGGGAGCTGTTTTTT. Its translation: CASSPANTGELFF.

The chain carries TRBV5-3 and TRBJ2-1; 9 nucleotides agree with TRBD2. TRBV5-3 is identified as an open reading frame with a role that is uncertain. V was pared by 2 bases and J by 12 bases, with 12 bases of the junction left unmatched. CDR3 length equals 15 residues. This CDR3 reads CARSFRAGGPIPQFF. The CDR3 nucleotides are TGTGCCAGAAGCTTTAGGGCGGGAGGGCCTATTCCGCAGTTCTTC.

The gene calls are TRBV30 and TRBJ2-6; perhaps TRBD2 as D (5 bases). The CDR3 is 17 residues long. The V gene's germline CDR1 is GTSNPN and CDR2 SVGIG (reference sequence). V lost 4 bases and J 1 base, leaving 17 bases between the germline ends. The CDR3 nucleotides read TGTGCCTGGAATACCGGGAAGATGAATTCTGGGGCCAACGTCCTGACTTTC. Translation: CAWNTGKMNSGANVLTF.